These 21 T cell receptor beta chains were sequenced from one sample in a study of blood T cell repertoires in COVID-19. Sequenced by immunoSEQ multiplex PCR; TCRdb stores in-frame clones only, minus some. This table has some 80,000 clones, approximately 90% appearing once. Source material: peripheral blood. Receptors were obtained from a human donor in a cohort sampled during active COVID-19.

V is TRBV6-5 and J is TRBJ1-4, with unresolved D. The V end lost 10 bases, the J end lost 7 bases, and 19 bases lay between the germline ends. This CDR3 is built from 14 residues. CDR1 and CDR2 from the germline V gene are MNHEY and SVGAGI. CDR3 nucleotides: TGTGCCACAAGAAAGGACTCGCGCCCTGAAAAACTGTTTTTT. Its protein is CATRKDSRPEKLFF.

DNA of the CDR3: TGTGCCGGATCAGGGGGGTTGGGGGTGCAGTACTTC. It codes for CAGSGGLGVQYF. The chain links TRBV30 to TRBJ2-7; possibly TRBD1 for D (7 bases). The V end lost 8 bases, the J end lost 9 bases, and 20 bases lay between the germline ends. Germline lookup yields CDR1 GTSNPN and CDR2 SVGIG (reference sequence). CDR3 size: 12 residues.

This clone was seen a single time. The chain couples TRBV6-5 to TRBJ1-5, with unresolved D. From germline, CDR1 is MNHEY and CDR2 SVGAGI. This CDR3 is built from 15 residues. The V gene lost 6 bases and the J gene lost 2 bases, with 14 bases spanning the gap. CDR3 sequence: CASSPDILGNQPQHF. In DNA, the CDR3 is TGTGCCAGCAGCCCCGACATACTGGGCAATCAGCCCCAGCATTTT.

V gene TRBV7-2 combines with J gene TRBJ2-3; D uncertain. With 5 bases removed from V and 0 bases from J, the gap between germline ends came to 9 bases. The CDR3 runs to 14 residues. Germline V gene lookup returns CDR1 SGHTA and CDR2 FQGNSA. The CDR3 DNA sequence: TGTGCCAGCAGCCGCAGGCTTAGCACAGATACGCAGTATTTT. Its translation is CASSRRLSTDTQYF.

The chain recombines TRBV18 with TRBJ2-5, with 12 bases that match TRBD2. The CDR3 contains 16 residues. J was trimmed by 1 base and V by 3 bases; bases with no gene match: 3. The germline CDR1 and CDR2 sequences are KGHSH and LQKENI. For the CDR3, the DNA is TGTGCCAGCTCACCTAGACTAGCGGGGGCCCAAGAGACCCAGTACTTC. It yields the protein CASSPRLAGAQETQYF.

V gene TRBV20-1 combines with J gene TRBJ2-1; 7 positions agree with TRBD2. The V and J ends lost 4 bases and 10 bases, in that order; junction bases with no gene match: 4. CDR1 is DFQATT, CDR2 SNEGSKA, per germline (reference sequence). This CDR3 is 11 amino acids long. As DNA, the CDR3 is TGCAGTGCTACCAGGACTAGAGAGCAGTTCTTC. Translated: CSATRTREQFF.

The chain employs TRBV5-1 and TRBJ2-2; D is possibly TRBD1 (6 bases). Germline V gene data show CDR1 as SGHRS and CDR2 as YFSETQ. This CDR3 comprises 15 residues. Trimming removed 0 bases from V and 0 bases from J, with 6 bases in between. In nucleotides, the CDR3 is TGCGCCAGCAGCTTGGCAGGGGCGAACACCGGGGAGCTGTTTTTT. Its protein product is CASSLAGANTGELFF.

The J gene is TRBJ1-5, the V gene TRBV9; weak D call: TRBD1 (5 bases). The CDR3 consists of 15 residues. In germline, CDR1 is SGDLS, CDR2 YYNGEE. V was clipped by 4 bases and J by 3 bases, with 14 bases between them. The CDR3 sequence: CASSPPSGSNQPQHF. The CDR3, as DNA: TGTGCCAGCAGCCCTCCCTCAGGGTCCAATCAGCCCCAGCATTTT. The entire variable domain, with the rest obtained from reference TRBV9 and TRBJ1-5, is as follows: DSGVTQTPKHLITATGQRVTLRCSPRSGDLSVYWYQQSLDQGLQFLIQYYNGEERAKGNILERFSAQQFPDLHSELNLSSLELGDSALYFCASSPPSGSNQPQHFGDGTRLSIL.

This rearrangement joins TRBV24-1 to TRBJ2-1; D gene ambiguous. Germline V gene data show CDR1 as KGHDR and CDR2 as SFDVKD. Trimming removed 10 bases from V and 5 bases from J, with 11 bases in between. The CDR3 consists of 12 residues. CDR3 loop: CATALADNEQFF. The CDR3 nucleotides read TGTGCCACAGCCTTAGCCGACAATGAGCAGTTCTTC.

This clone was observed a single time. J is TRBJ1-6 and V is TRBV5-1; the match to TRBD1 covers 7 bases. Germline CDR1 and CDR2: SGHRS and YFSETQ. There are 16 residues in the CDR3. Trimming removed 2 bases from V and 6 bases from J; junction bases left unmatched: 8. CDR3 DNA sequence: TGCGCCAGCAGCTTTTCAGGGGGAGGTGGTAATTCACCCCTCCACTTT. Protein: CASSFSGGGGNSPLHF.

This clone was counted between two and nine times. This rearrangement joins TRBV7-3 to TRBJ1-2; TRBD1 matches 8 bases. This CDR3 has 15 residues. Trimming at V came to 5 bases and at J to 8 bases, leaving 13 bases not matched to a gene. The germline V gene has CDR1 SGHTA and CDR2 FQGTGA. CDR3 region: CASSADRASYQGYTF. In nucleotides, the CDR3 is TGTGCCAGCAGCGCGGACAGGGCTTCTTATCAGGGCTACACCTTC. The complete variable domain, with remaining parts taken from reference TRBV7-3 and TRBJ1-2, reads GAGVSQTPSNKVTEKGKYVELRCDPISGHTALYWYRQSLGQGPEFLIYFQGTGAADDSGLPNDRFFAVRPEGSVSTLKIQRTERGDSAVYLCASSADRASYQGYTFGSGTRLTVV.

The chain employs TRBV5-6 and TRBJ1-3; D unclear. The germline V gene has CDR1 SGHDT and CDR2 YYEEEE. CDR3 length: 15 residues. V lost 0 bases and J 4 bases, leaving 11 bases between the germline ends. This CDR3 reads CASSLGPLTGNTIYF. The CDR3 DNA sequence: TGTGCCAGCAGCTTGGGGCCCTTAACGGGAAACACCATATATTTT. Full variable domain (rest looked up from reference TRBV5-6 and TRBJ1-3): DAGVTQSPTHLIKTRGQQVTLRCSPKSGHDTVSWYQQALGQGPQFIFQYYEEEERQRGNFPDRFSGHQFPNYSSELNVNALLLGDSALYLCASSLGPLTGNTIYFGEGSWLTVV.

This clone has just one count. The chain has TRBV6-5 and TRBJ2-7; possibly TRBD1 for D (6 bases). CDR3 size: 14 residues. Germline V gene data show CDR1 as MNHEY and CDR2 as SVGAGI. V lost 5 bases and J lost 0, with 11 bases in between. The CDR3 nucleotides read TGTGCCAGCAGTAATCGACAGGCCTCCTACGAGCAGTACTTC. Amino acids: CASSNRQASYEQYF.

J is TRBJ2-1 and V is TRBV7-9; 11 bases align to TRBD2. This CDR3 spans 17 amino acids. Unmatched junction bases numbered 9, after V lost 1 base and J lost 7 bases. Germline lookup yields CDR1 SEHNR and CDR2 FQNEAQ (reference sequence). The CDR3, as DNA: TGTGCCAGCAGCTTAGTTACGGGACTAGCGGTGCAAAATGAGCAGTTCTTC. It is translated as CASSLVTGLAVQNEQFF.

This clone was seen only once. Written as DNA, the CDR3 is TGTGCCAGCAGCAATTTACAGGGGGGTAACTATGGCTACACCTTC. Translation: CASSNLQGGNYGYTF. The chain is built from TRBV5-6 and TRBJ1-2; 8 positions match TRBD1. Germline V gives CDR1 SGHDT, CDR2 YYEEEE. This CDR3 comprises 15 residues. Losses at the gene ends were 4 bases for V and 1 base for J; bases not matched to a gene: 6. Supplemented by reference TRBV5-6 and TRBJ1-2, the full variable domain reads DAGVTQSPTHLIKTRGQQVTLRCSPKSGHDTVSWYQQALGQGPQFIFQYYEEEERQRGNFPDRFSGHQFPNYSSELNVNALLLGDSALYLCASSNLQGGNYGYTFGSGTRLTVV.

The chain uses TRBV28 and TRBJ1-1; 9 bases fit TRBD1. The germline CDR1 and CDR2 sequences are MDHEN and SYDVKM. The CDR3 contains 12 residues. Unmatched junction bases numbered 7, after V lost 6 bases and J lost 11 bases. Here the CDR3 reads CASRPGTGWAFF. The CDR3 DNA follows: TGTGCCAGCAGACCGGGGACAGGGTGGGCTTTCTTT.

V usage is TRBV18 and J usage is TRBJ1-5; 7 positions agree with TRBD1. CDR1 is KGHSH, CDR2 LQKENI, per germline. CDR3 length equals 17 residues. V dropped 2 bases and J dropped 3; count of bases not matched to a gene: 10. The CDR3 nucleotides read TGTGCCAGCTCACCAAACGCCGGGACAGCGGACAATCAGCCCCAGCATTTT. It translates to CASSPNAGTADNQPQHF.

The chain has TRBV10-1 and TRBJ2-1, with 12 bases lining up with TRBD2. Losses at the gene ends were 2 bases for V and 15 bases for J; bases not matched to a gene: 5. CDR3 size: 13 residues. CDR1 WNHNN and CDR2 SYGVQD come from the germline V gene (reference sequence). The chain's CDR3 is CASSETSGGPPFF. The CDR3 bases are TGCGCCAGCAGTGAGACTAGCGGGGGGCCCCCGTTCTTC.

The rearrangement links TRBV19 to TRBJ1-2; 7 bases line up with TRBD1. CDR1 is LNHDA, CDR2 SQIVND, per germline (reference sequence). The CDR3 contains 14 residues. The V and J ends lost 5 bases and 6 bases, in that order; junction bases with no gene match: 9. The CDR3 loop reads CASSHLRQGDGYTF. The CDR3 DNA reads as TGTGCCAGTAGTCATTTACGGCAGGGGGATGGCTACACCTTC.

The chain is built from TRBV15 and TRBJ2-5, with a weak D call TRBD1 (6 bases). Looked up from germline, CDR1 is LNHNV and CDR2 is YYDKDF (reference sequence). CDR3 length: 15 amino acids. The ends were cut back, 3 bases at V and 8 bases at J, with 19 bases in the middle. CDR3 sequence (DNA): TGTGCCACCAGCAGGGATATACAGGGTATGGTTACCCAGTACTTC. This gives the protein CATSRDIQGMVTQYF. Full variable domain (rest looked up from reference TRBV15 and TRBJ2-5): DAMVIQNPRYQVTQFGKPVTLSCSQTLNHNVMYWYQQKSSQAPKLLFHYYDKDFNNEADTPDNFQSRRPNTSFCFLDIRSPGLGDTAMYLCATSRDIQGMVTQYFGPGTRLLVL.

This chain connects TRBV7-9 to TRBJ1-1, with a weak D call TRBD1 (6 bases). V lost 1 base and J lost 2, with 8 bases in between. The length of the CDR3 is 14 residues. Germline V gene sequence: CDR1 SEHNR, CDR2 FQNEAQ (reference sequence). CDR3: CASSLGGTNTEAFF. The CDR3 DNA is TGTGCCAGCAGCTTAGGGGGGACAAACACTGAAGCTTTCTTT. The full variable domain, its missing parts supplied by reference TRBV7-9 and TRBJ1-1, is DTGVSQNPRHKITKRGQNVTFRCDPISEHNRLYWYRQTLGQGPEFLTYFQNEAQLEKSRLLSDRFSAERPKGSFSTLEIQRTEQGDSAMYLCASSLGGTNTEAFFGQGTRLTVV.